The following is a T cell receptor (beta chain) sequence with its context. What this receptor recognizes is not known. Qualities for individual bases were not recorded, and no much larger clone is one base off. Sequencing of the TRB variable region was done with the immunoSEQ hsTCRB v3.0 assay at survey level resolution. TRB sequencing targeted a depth of about 35,000-50,000 T-cell genomes per sample. An Illumina MiSeq with a v3 150-cycle kit was used to sequence the pooled TRB libraries. In the source study's methods: Analysis of repertoires was carried out in R inside a reproducible Nextflow workflow spanning QC, data transformation and analysis. LymphoSeq2, an R package for exploring AIRR-Seq data, was used to implement the custom analyses. A few samples yielding fewer than 5000 total TRB sequences were excluded, leaving 188 analyzed HIV repertoires. Among the 188 retained HIV repertoires, 55 to 65 were collected before ART initiation and around 130 were collected after ART initiation. Each repertoire was downsampled to 5000 TRB nucleotide sequences, and summary statistics were averaged across 100 downsampling iterations. TRB sequences were retained for analysis only if CDR3 regions of at least seven amino acids were present. Diversity was measured with a Shannon entropy-derived clonality score and the Gini coefficient. Repertoire networks linked the top 5000 CDR3 amino acid sequences whenever two sequences differed by an edit distance of one. For TRB CDR3 amino acid sequences, GLIPH2 was used to predict antigen specificity groups and MHC restriction. To flag known associations with CMV, EBV, HIV or tissue antigens, CDR3 amino acid sequences were compared against VDJdb and McPAS-TCR. Pre-ART, post-ART and control groups were compared with Wilcoxon signed-rank tests and Holm-Bonferroni correction. The clones in this table, taken by TCRdb from immuneACCESS, are in-frame only. Not every clone is retained; where verified, under half of the shortfall comes from an unresolved V gene, and the cause of the rest is unknown. V, J and clone size reflect that table, while D and trimming were determined from the DNA. The table for this sample lists roughly 10,000 clones; roughly four fifths of them were counted only once. 10% to 15% of the sample comes from the top ten.

This entry is derived from a study of long-term antiretroviral therapy in people with HIV (dated by TCRdb to the early 2020s). In terms of the full investigation: The earliest samples were collected about a decade before the 2015 WHO recommendation for immediate ART, when ART was typically delayed until CD4 counts fell. A retrospective serial study tested whether ART initiation and durable HIV suppression were associated with changes in peripheral blood TRB repertoire composition and diversity. The cohort contributed about 180 cryopreserved PBMC samples from about 30 adults with confirmed HIV infection, collected serially over a mean of roughly 6 years (range 1-12). Among the 30 to 35 participants with HIV, about a dozen were female. Test extractions of a monoclonal T-cell line alongside 30 or so polyclonal samples showed no cross-contamination during QIAcube processing.

Inclusion was restricted to participants for whom at least one PBMC sample before ART initiation and at least two post-ART samples were available. Every participant with HIV received treatment in the United States of America. Before DNA extraction, cryopreserved samples of roughly 0.9-11 million PBMC were thawed and washed. At the time of the earliest PBMC sample for each participant with HIV, ages ranged from about 20 to 54 years. PBMC samples were contributed by each participant from 1-4 timepoints before ART initiation and 2-8 timepoints after ART initiation, with a median of 7 samples. For every participant, serial HIV viral load, CD4+ T-cell count, ART history and demographic data were obtained. Genomic DNA was extracted from unsorted PBMC with a Qiagen kit on a QIAcube, with processing performed in batches of 12 samples. What the research found in general, with its limitations: Because pre-ART samples had limited cell numbers, profiling was done on unsorted PBMC rather than on sorted CD4+ and CD8+ T cells. A significant increase in TRB diversity was found to be associated with ART initiation, although TRB diversity was observed to remain significantly below that of transplant donor controls even after long-term ART. Expanded TRB clones identified before ART initiation dominated the repertoire at all time points, although this dominance fluctuated and declined in many PLHIV after ART. CDR3 length ranges in HIV repertoires were narrower than in controls, and network structure suggested an antigen-experienced repertoire with only a slight naive shift after ART. Limited PBMC availability meant only the TCR beta chain was sequenced, without alpha chain pairing. The samples were dated from about 2003 to 2018, and the ART regimens that were used may be less effective than current ART regimens. No data were available on ART adherence, viral resistance or therapy changes, limiting inferences about post-ART repertoire changes.

The CDR3 covers 13 residues, taking in both the cysteine and the phenylalanine. CDR3 DNA only is kept here, 39 bases in frame from base 1. CDR1 and CDR2 were assigned from the germline V gene (reference sequence) as SEHNR and FQNEAQ. Trimming costs V 0 bases and J 7 bases, and their ends lie 6 bases apart. This sequence uses TRBV7-9 and TRBJ1-4; no D gene is confidently identified. The receptor was isolated from a man aged 35-49 years with HIV. Specimen: unsorted PBMCs, collected 1.2 years after starting antiretroviral therapy. The CDR3 protein is CASSLAGSEKLFF. At the DNA level, the sequence is TGTGCCAGCAGCTTAGCCGGGAGTGAAAAACTGTTTTTT. With all but the CDR3 taken from the reference TRBV7-9 and TRBJ1-4 genes, the full variable domain is: DTGVSQNPRHKITKRGQNVTFRCDPISEHNRLYWYRQTLGQGPEFLTYFQNEAQLEKSRLLSDRFSAERPKGSFSTLEIQRTEQGDSAMYLCASSLAGSEKLFFGSGTQLSVL.